This T cell receptor (beta chain) stems from a study of cytomegalovirus exposure and HLA in healthy donors. Deletions cut 4 bases from V and 7 bases from J, with 14 bases between. The CDR3 sequence is 14 residues long. CDR1 is SGHAT and CDR2 is FQNNGV in the germline V gene. To note about this clone: Its antigen is currently unknown.

Some clones are missing from TCRdb's copy, which holds only in-frame ones; the method was immunoSEQ multiplex PCR. The sample includes some 240,000 clones, around 86% of them seen just once. Study outcomes and limitations: TCR clusters originating in the first cohort tended to co-occur in the approximately 130 validation repertoires, according to a later analysis. As confirmed in vitro, a few CMV-associated chains were specific for CMV antigens.

The sample taken for sequencing was PBMCs. This rearrangement joins TRBV11-2 to TRBJ2-1, with a weak D call TRBD2 (5 bases). This receptor was obtained from a woman aged 18 to 35 in good health and CMV-seropositive. The CDR3 coding sequence is TGTGCCAGCAGCTCTCCCAGAAGCGGTAATGAGCAGTTCTTC. Its protein is CASSSPRSGNEQFF.